This TCR beta chain was observed in a study of CD8 T cells in ankylosing spondylitis (TCRdb year 2017). Context from the whole study: The study profiled T cell receptor beta repertoires in healthy donors and ankylosing spondylitis patients to find disease-linked TCR variants. Peripheral blood samples were taken, and synovial fluid was additionally collected from ankylosing spondylitis patients. The full study cohort comprised approximately 23 ankylosing spondylitis patients and over 95 healthy donors.

The germline V and J ends show losses of 4 bases and 3 bases respectively, and no gene match explains 5 bases of the junction. From cysteine to phenylalanine, the CDR3 is 15 amino acids long. Only the CDR3 DNA is retained, 45 bases long and in frame from the first base. Reading the germline V gene gives CDR1 SQVTM and CDR2 ANQGSEA. The run used an Illumina HiSeq 2500. Quantitative 5'-RACE with molecular barcodes was used to prepare TCR beta libraries. From the authors' description of their analysis: A new computational method based on a probabilistic model of VDJ rearrangement was used to identify disease-linked TCR variants. TCRdb reprocessing: public reads trimmed at Q25 with fastp, clones called with MiXCR, in-frame beta chains kept. Rows with a matching CDR3 protein are joined into one entry that keeps the most common DNA and genes. Clone size and V and J calls follow TCRdb, not the original study. The sample table records more than 600,000 distinct CDR3 sequences; 19% of these occur just once. Roughly a fifth of the sample is in the top ten clones.

Results and caveats for the whole study, not just this receptor: Blood from ankylosing spondylitis patients appeared to be characterized by a TCR beta motif composed of under 10 highly homologous amino acid variants. Significant enrichment of the disease-linked clones was reported in matched synovial fluid samples from ankylosing spondylitis patients. Some TCR beta motif variants had previously been reported in synovial fluid and blood of reactive arthritis patients, which suggested common disease-initiation mechanisms. The disease-linked clones showed a CD8+ phenotype and occurred at relatively low frequencies in peripheral blood.

This clonotype was seen a few times. The antigen it binds to is not known. Per-base qualities were not stored, and no clone one base away is much larger. The source material was blood, either unsorted or a sorted T cell fraction (not recorded which). Recombination joined TRBV29-1 with TRBJ2-7; the junction holds 14 bases that match TRBD2. This TCR came from a male donor with ankylosing spondylitis. At the DNA level, the sequence is TGCAGCGTTGTATGGACTAGCGGGAGGATCTACGAGCAGTACTTC. Translated, this is CSVVWTSGRIYEQYF.